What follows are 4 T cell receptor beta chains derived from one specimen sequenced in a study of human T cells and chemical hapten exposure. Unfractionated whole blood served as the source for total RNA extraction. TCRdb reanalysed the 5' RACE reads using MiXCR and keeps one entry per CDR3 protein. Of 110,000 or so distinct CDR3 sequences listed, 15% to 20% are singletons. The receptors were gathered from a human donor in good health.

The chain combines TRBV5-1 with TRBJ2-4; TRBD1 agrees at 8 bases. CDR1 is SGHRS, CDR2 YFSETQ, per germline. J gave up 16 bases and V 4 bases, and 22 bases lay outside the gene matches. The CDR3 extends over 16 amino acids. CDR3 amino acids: CASSRQGSSLDENSYF. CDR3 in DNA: TGCGCCAGCAGCCGACAGGGGTCAAGTCTAGATGAAAACAGCTACTTC.

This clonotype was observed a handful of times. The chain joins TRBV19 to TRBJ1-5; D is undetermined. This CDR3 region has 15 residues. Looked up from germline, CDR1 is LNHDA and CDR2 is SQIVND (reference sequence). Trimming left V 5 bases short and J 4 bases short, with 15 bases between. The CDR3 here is CASSPSFGKNQPQHF. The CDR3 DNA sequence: TGTGCCAGTAGTCCCTCTTTTGGGAAAAATCAGCCCCAGCATTTT.

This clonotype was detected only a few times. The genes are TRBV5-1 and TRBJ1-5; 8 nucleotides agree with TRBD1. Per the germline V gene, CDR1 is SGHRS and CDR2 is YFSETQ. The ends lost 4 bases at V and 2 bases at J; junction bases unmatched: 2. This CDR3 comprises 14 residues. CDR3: CASSPGQGNQPQHF. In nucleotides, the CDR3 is TGCGCCAGCAGCCCGGGACAGGGCAATCAGCCCCAGCATTTT.

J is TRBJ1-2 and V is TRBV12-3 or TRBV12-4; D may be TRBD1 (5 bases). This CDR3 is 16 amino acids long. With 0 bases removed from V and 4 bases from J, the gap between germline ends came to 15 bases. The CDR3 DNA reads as TGTGCCAGCAGTTTAGCGGGGGGTGGTCAGGGCTATGGCTACACCTTC. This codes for CASSLAGGGQGYGYTF.